Following are 3 T cell receptor beta chains from one sample sequenced in a study of shared clonotypes between healthy human individuals. Repertoires were generated with immunoSEQ multiplex PCR, while TCRdb's copy carries only in-frame clones and drops some. The top ten hold 0.1% to 0.15% of the sample, which has 2,100,000 or so clones, 90% to 97% seen once. The sample consisted of naive CD4+ T cells sorted from blood. Subset: CD45RA+ positively selected. The origin of the receptors is a man younger than 35 in good health.

The CDR3 loop is CASGTGFNEQFF. Written as DNA, the CDR3 is TGCGCCAGTGGGACAGGGTTCAATGAGCAGTTCTTC. The V gene is TRBV5-1, the J gene TRBJ2-1, with 9 bases matching TRBD1. This CDR3 comprises 12 residues. Germline CDR1 and CDR2: SGHRS and YFSETQ. V dropped 8 bases and J dropped 6; count of bases not matched to a gene: 3.

The chain is built from TRBV6-5 and TRBJ2-7, with D perhaps TRBD2 (5 bases). V was pared by 5 bases and J by 6 bases, with 14 bases between. This CDR3 is 13 amino acids long. Germline assignment: CDR1 MNHEY and CDR2 SVGAGI. The CDR3 is CASSTRVAGEQYF. The CDR3 DNA reads as TGTGCCAGCAGTACTAGGGTGGCGGGCGAGCAGTACTTC.

The chain uses TRBV9 and TRBJ2-2; D not certain. Per the germline V gene, CDR1 is SGDLS and CDR2 is YYNGEE. This CDR3 is 16 amino acids long. Trimming removed 0 bases at V and 7 bases at J, with 16 bases between. The CDR3 region is CASSVGGSLDIGELFF. The CDR3, as DNA: TGTGCCAGCAGCGTAGGGGGTAGCTTAGATATCGGGGAGCTGTTTTTT.